The rows below give T cell receptor beta chains drawn from one sample of a study of T cells in tuberculosis. Profiled with immunoSEQ multiplex PCR; TCRdb holds only in-frame clones, not every one. Of 80,000 to 90,000 clones in the sample, approximately 91% are singletons; the top ten hold 1.5% to 2%. Sequences were obtained from CD1b-GMM tetramer-negative cells sorted from PBMCs. These receptors all stem from an adult woman with latent tuberculosis. Each CDR3 is given with its conserved first and last residue. D genes are given only for firm matches. Size is stated for part of the rows, as once, few or many counts, or as a class when the clone is expanded.

TRBJ1-1,TRBD1,TRBV6-1,.,CASSERSQSGTGRGRSTEAFF,TGTGCCAGCAGTGAAAGGTCCCAGTCGGGGACAGGCAGGGGACGGAGCACTGAAGCTTTCTTT
TRBJ2-2,TRBD2,TRBV7-2,.,CASSAGTSGGPLTGELFF,TGTGCCAGCAGCGCCGGGACTAGCGGGGGGCCTCTCACCGGGGAGCTGTTTTTT
TRBJ2-5,TRBD2,TRBV30,.,CAWSPGLVTQETQYF,TGTGCCTGGAGTCCGGGACTAGTTACGCAAGAGACCCAGTACTTC
TRBJ1-5,TRBD1,TRBV7-2,.,CASSLARGSNQPQHF,TGTGCCAGCAGCTTAGCCAGGGGGAGCAATCAGCCCCAGCATTTT
TRBJ1-2,.,TRBV6-5,few,CASSYSVLTGGYTF,TGTGCCAGCAGTTACTCTGTCCTAACGGGAGGCTACACCTTC
TRBJ2-1,TRBD1,TRBV23-1,.,CASSPNFDGDRGYVCYNEQFF,TGCGCCAGCAGCCCAAACTTTGACGGGGACAGGGGGTATGTGTGTTACAATGAGCAGTTCTTC
TRBJ1-4,TRBD1,TRBV5-4,.,CASSQGQGREKLFF,TGTGCCAGCAGCCAGGGACAGGGGAGGGAAAAACTGTTTTTT
TRBJ2-7,.,TRBV12-1,.,CASSFASSGGVPYEQYF,TGTGCCAGCAGCTTTGCCTCGAGCGGGGGGGTGCCCTACGAGCAGTACTTC
TRBJ1-4,.,TRBV25-1,once,CASSERGLSTNEKLFF,TGTGCCAGCAGTGAAAGAGGGTTGTCAACTAATGAAAAACTGTTTTTT
TRBJ1-3,TRBD1,TRBV19,few,CASSNRGPFTIYF,TGTGCCAGTAGTAACAGGGGACCTTTCACCATATATTTT
TRBJ2-3,TRBD2,TRBV18,.,CASSPPSSGGSDTQYF,TGTGCCAGCTCACCACCGTCTAGCGGGGGGTCGGATACGCAGTATTTT
TRBJ2-7,TRBD1,TRBV5-1,.,CASSQSGGVYEQYF,TGCGCCAGCAGCCAATCAGGGGGCGTCTACGAGCAGTACTTC
TRBJ1-1,.,TRBV5-4,.,CASTTGGLMGATTEAFF,TGTGCCAGCACCACGGGGGGGTTGATGGGGGCTACCACTGAAGCTTTCTTT
TRBJ1-2,TRBD1,TRBV29-1,.,CSAGQGNYGYTF,TGCAGCGCCGGACAGGGAAACTATGGCTACACCTTC
TRBJ2-1,.,TRBV5-1,.,CASSYDTSSYNEQFF,TGCGCCAGCAGCTACGACACGAGCTCCTACAATGAGCAGTTCTTC
TRBJ2-1,TRBD2,TRBV10-2,.,CASSSRGGTYNEQFF,TGCGCCAGCAGTTCCCGCGGGGGGACCTACAATGAGCAGTTCTTC
TRBJ1-6,.,TRBV27,.,CASSHSGTTIRNSPLHF,TGTGCCAGCAGTCACTCCGGGACAACTATCCGGAATTCACCCCTCCACTTT
TRBJ2-2,TRBD2,TRBV9,.,CASSALAGGLTGELFF,TGTGCCAGCAGCGCACTAGCGGGGGGTCTCACCGGGGAGCTGTTTTTT
TRBJ2-2,.,TRBV7-6,once,CASSSGRGAGGELFF,TGTGCCAGCAGTTCAGGACGGGGGGCTGGCGGGGAGCTGTTTTTT
TRBJ1-3,.,TRBV5-8,few,CASSPYRQVAIYF,TGTGCCAGCAGCCCCTACAGACAGGTTGCCATATATTTT
TRBJ1-5,.,TRBV30,.,CAWSLSKDQPQHF,TGTGCCTGGAGTCTATCAAAAGATCAGCCCCAGCATTTT
TRBJ2-7,.,TRBV5-6,.,CASSPDRDYEQYF,TGTGCCAGCAGCCCGGACAGAGACTACGAGCAGTACTTC
TRBJ2-7,.,TRBV5-5,.,CASSLGALSYEQYF,TGTGCCAGCAGCTTGGGAGCCCTTTCCTACGAGCAGTACTTC
TRBJ1-5,TRBD1,TRBV19,.,CASDRGDYSNQPQHF,TGTGCCAGCGACAGGGGAGATTATAGCAATCAGCCCCAGCATTTT
TRBJ1-1,.,TRBV13,.,CASSLLGGVGAFF,TGTGCCAGCAGCTTATTAGGGGGGGTTGGAGCTTTCTTT
TRBJ2-3,.,TRBV4-3,.,CASSQGPQDTQYF,TGCGCCAGCAGCCAAGGGCCGCAAGATACGCAGTATTTT
TRBJ2-1,.,TRBV6-4,few,CASSDEVGGNEQFF,TGTGCCAGCAGTGATGAGGTGGGGGGCAATGAGCAGTTCTTC
TRBJ2-5,.,TRBV5-1,few,CASSTGDREETQYF,TGCGCCAGCAGCACCGGAGACAGAGAAGAGACCCAGTACTTC
TRBJ2-5,.,TRBV6-5,.,CASSFQETETQYF,TGTGCCAGCAGTTTTCAGGAAACGGAGACCCAGTACTTC
TRBJ1-1,.,TRBV5-8,.,CASSLSGLTLYTEAFF,TGTGCCAGCAGCTTGTCTGGCCTTACCCTCTACACTGAAGCTTTCTTT
TRBJ1-3,.,TRBV5-4,few,CASSLDLNTIYF,TGTGCCAGCAGCTTGGACTTAAACACCATATATTTT